One and the same sample provided the 3 T cell receptor beta chains below, sequenced in a study of T cell responses to AZD1222 COVID-19 vaccine. Libraries were prepared by immunoSEQ multiplex PCR; TCRdb keeps only in-frame clonotypes and omits some of them. The sample has about 180,000 clones, roughly nine tenths seen once. The sequenced sample was peripheral blood, obtained on day 0 of AZD1222 vaccination. Receptor source: an adult in good health.

The rearrangement uses TRBV27 and TRBJ2-7; maybe TRBD2 (5 bases). This CDR3 spans 14 amino acids. The germline CDR1 and CDR2 sequences are MNHEY and SMNVEV (reference sequence). Trimming stripped 4 bases from V and 0 bases from J, with 10 bases between. The CDR3 here is CASSSRGLSYEQYF. In nucleotides, the CDR3 is TGTGCCAGCAGTTCACGCGGGCTCTCCTACGAGCAGTACTTC.

With regard to this clone: The same CDR3 arises from other DNA sequences in this sample as well. The chain uses TRBV5-1 and TRBJ2-5; 8 bases are a match to TRBD1. The germline V gene has CDR1 SGHRS and CDR2 YFSETQ. V lost 4 bases and J lost 2; bases outside the gene matches: 4. The CDR3 has 14 residues. As DNA, the CDR3 is TGCGCCAGCAGCATTGGGACAGGACAAGAGACCCAGTACTTC. Its translation is CASSIGTGQETQYF.

The V gene is TRBV12-3 or TRBV12-4, the J gene TRBJ1-1; D is unresolved. Trimming shortened V by 7 bases and J by 1 base, and 7 bases separated the two germline ends. The length of the CDR3 is 12 residues. CDR3 sequence: CASTLTNTEAFF. The CDR3 DNA reads as TGTGCCAGCACCCTGACGAACACTGAAGCTTTCTTT.